The clone carrying this T cell receptor beta chain turned up a few times. Isolated RNA was reverse transcribed into cDNA used as the sequencing template. Repertoires were generated with immunoSEQ multiplex PCR, while TCRdb's copy carries only in-frame clones and drops some. The sample lists about 210,000 clones; about 50% were seen once. This CDR3 contains 15 residues. Trimming removed 8 bases from V and 2 bases from J, with 13 bases in between. Germline V lookup: CDR1 MNHEY, CDR2 SMNVEV (reference sequence). Treatment of the sample: oral pan-JAK inhibitor, 5-10 mg twice daily. The data derive from a study of CD8+ T cells in alopecia areata.

This rearrangement joins TRBV27 to TRBJ2-6; D may be TRBD1 (6 bases). This specimen consisted of CD4+ T cells sorted from blood, obtained at week 4, from a patient treated with tofacitinib. The receptor's source is a human donor with alopecia areata. CDR3 residues: CASGITGTGANVLTF. The CDR3 DNA follows: TGTGCCAGCGGGATAACAGGGACTGGGGCCAACGTCCTGACTTTC. Together with reference TRBV27 and TRBJ2-6, the CDR3 gives the full variable domain: EAQVTQNPRYLITVTGKKLTVTCSQNMNHEYMSWYRQDPGLGLRQIYYSMNVEVTDKGDVPEGYKVSRKEKRNFPLILESPSPNQTSLYFCASGITGTGANVLTFGAGSRLTVL.